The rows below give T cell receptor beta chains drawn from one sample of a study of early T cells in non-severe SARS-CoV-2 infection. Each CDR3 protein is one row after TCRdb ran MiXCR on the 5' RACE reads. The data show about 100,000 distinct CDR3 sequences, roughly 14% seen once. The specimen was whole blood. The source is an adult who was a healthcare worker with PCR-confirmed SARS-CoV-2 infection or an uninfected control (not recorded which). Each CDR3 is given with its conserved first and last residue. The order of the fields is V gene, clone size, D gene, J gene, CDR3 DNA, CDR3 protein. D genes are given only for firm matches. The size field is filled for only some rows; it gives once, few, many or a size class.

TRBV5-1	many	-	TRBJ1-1	TGCGCCAGCAGCGCCGTCAGCACGAATGAAGCTTTCTTT	CASSAVSTNEAFF
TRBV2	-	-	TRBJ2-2	TGTGCCAGCAGGGCTTCGATAGCCGGGGAGCTGTTTTTT	CASRASIAGELFF
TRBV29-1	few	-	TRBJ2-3	TGCAGCGTTGTGAAAGATACGCAGTATTTT	CSVVKDTQYF
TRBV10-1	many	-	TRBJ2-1	TGCGCCAGCAGTGAGTCTAGCTCCTACAATGAGCAGTTCTTC	CASSESSSYNEQFF
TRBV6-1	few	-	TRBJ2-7	TGTGCCAGCTCAAAGGCTTACGAGCAGTACTTC	CASSKAYEQYF
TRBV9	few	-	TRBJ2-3	TGTGCCAGCAGCCGGCCGGGAGGCACAGATACGCAGTATTTT	CASSRPGGTDTQYF
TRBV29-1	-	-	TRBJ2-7	TGCAGCGTTCGGGCCAACAACTACGAGCAGTACTTC	CSVRANNYEQYF
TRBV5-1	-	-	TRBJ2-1	TGCGCCAGCAGCTACCCGACCCCAGGGGAGCAGTTCTTC	CASSYPTPGEQFF
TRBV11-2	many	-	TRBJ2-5	TGTGCCAGCAGCAATCGGAGGGAAGAGACCCAGTACTTC	CASSNRREETQYF
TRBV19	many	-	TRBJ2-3	TGTGCCAGTAGTACGAATTTGGCAGGGGTGTTCGCAGATACGCAGTATTTT	CASSTNLAGVFADTQYF
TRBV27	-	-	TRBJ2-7	TGTGCCAGCAGTTTTGCTGGGGGCAATTACGAGCAGTACTTC	CASSFAGGNYEQYF
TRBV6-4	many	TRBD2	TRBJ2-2	TGTGCCAGCAGCGAATTAGCGGGAGTGAGCACCGGGGAGCTGTTTTTT	CASSELAGVSTGELFF
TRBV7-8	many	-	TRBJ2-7	TGTGCCAGCAGCTTAAGAGCGGTGGACGAGCAGTACTTC	CASSLRAVDEQYF
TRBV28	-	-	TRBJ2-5	TGTGCCAGCAGAGGCGAAGAGACCCAGTACTTC	CASRGEETQYF
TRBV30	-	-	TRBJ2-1	TGTGCCTGGAGTATCCAGCTCAACAATGAGCAGTTCTTC	CAWSIQLNNEQFF
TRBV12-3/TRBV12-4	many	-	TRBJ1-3	TGTGCCAGCAGTTTAGGACTGTTCTCTGGAAACACCATATATTTT	CASSLGLFSGNTIYF
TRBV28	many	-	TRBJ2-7	TGTGCCAGCAGTTTATCCCGGCCACCTAGCTCCGAGCAGTACTTC	CASSLSRPPSSEQYF
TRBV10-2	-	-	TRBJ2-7	TGCGCCGGGAGTCCGGGGAGAGCCTACGAGCAGTACTTC	CAGSPGRAYEQYF
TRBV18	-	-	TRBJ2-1	TGTGCCAGCTCACCCCCCGCTAGCTCCTACAATGAGCAGTTCTTC	CASSPPASSYNEQFF
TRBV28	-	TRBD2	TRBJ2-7	TGTGCCAGCAGTTTATCCCTAGCGGGAGAGCCCATGTACTTC	CASSLSLAGEPMYF
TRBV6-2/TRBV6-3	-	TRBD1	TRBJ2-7	TGTGCCAGCAGTTACATTACAGGGGGCGAGCAGTACTTC	CASSYITGGEQYF
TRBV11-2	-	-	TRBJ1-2	TGTGCCAGCAGCCCCCCCGATGTCAGTAACTATGGCTACACCTTC	CASSPPDVSNYGYTF
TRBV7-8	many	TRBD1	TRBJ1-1	TGTGCCAGCAGCTTCCCCGAGGGACAGGGTATAGGCAAGGATGAAGCTTTCTTT	CASSFPEGQGIGKDEAFF
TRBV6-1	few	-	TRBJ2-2	TGTGCCAGCAGAAGCGGCTCGAGCACCGGGGAGCTGTTTTTT	CASRSGSSTGELFF
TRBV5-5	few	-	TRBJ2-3	TGTGCCAGCAGCTCCTACACCGGGGATCCAGATACGCAGTATTTT	CASSSYTGDPDTQYF
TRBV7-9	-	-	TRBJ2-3	TGTGCCAGCAGCTTGGACGGGGCAGATACGCAGTATTTT	CASSLDGADTQYF
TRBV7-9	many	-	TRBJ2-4	TGTGCCAGCAGCCCCCGGGACTTAGGGGCGCAGGACATTCAGTACTTC	CASSPRDLGAQDIQYF
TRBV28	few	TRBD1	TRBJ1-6	TGTGCCAGCAGTTCCGGGACAGCTCCCTCACCCCTCCACTTT	CASSSGTAPSPLHF
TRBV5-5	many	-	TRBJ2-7	TGTGCCAGCTACGGGGTTAGCTCCTACGAGCAGTACTTC	CASYGVSSYEQYF
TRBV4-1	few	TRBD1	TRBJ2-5	TGCGCCAGCAGCCAATACAGGGGGCGCGTAGAGACCCAGTACTTC	CASSQYRGRVETQYF
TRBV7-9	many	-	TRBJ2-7	TGTGCCAGCAGCCCGAGTGTTGACGAGCAGTACTTC	CASSPSVDEQYF
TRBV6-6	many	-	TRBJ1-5	TGTGCCAGCATCTTCGGGGGGGTAGGCAATCAGCCCCAGCATTTT	CASIFGGVGNQPQHF
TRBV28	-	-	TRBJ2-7	TGTGCCAGCGGAGTCGTTGGGATAGGTGAGCAGTACTTC	CASGVVGIGEQYF
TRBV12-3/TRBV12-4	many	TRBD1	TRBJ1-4	TGTGCCAGTTCCGGGACAGGGCGTGAAAAACTGTTTTTT	CASSGTGREKLFF
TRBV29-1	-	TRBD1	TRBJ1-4	TGCAGCGGTCGACAGGGGGACGAAAAACTGTTTTTT	CSGRQGDEKLFF
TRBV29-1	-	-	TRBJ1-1	TGCAGCGTTGTAGGCAGGAACACTGAAGCTTTCTTT	CSVVGRNTEAFF
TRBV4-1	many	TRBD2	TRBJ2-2	TGCGCCAGCAGTTATGCGGGAGGCGACACCGGGGAGCTGTTTTTT	CASSYAGGDTGELFF
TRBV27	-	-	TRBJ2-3	TGTGCCAGCAGTTTGGTGAGGGAGACGGATACGCAGTATTTT	CASSLVRETDTQYF
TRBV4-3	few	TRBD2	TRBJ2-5	TGCGCCAGCAGCCGGGGTGCGGGAGAGAGGGAGACCCAGTACTTC	CASSRGAGERETQYF
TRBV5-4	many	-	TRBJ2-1	TGTGCCAGCAGCTTGGTGACAACCCCCTACAATGAGCAGTTCTTC	CASSLVTTPYNEQFF
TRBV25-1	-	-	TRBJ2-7	TGTGCCAGCAGTGATTTAGGCGTGGCGTACGAGCAGTACTTC	CASSDLGVAYEQYF
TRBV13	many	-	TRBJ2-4	TGTGCCAGCAGCTTCAGTCGACTAGCCAAAAACATTCAGTACTTC	CASSFSRLAKNIQYF
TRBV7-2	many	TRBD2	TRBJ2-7	TGTGCCAGCAGCAGGACTAGTTTCCGCGAGCAGTACTTC	CASSRTSFREQYF
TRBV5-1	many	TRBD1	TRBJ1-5	TGCGCCAGCAGCTTGGGGGACAGTATCAATCAGCCCCAGCATTTT	CASSLGDSINQPQHF
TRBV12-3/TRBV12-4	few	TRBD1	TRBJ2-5	TGTGCCAGCAGGGGACAGGGAGCCGGTCAAGAGACCCAGTACTTC	CASRGQGAGQETQYF
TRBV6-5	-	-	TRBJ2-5	TGTGCCAGCAGAACCACAGGGCAGGAGACCCAGTACTTC	CASRTTGQETQYF
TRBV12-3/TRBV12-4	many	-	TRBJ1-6	TGTGCCAGCAGTTCCGCAGGGTCACCCCTCCACTTT	CASSSAGSPLHF
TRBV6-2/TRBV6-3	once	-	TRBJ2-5	TGTGCCAGCAGCCGGGGCGACGAAGGCCAAGAGACCCAGTACTTC	CASSRGDEGQETQYF
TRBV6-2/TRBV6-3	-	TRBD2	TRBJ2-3	TGTGCCAGCAGTCTTCCAGCGGGACGTCGCACAGATACGCAGTATTTT	CASSLPAGRRTDTQYF
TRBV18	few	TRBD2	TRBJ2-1	TGTGCCAGCTCACTTAGCGGGGGTAATCAGTTCTTC	CASSLSGGNQFF
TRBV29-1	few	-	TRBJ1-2	TGCAGCGCAACTCGAAGCTATGGCTACACCTTC	CSATRSYGYTF
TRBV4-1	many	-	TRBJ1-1	TGCGCCAGCAGCCAAGATCGGATGTGGGCCAGGGTCTACACTGAAGCTTTCTTT	CASSQDRMWARVYTEAFF
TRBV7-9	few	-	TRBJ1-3	TGTGCCAGCAGCTTAGTCAGGAACACCATATATTTT	CASSLVRNTIYF
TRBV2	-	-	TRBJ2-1	TGTGCCAGCAGTGAATGGCTCACCAGGGAGCAGTTCTTC	CASSEWLTREQFF
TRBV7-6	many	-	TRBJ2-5	TGTGCCAGCAGCTTAGGTATTTTGGAGACCCAGTACTTC	CASSLGILETQYF